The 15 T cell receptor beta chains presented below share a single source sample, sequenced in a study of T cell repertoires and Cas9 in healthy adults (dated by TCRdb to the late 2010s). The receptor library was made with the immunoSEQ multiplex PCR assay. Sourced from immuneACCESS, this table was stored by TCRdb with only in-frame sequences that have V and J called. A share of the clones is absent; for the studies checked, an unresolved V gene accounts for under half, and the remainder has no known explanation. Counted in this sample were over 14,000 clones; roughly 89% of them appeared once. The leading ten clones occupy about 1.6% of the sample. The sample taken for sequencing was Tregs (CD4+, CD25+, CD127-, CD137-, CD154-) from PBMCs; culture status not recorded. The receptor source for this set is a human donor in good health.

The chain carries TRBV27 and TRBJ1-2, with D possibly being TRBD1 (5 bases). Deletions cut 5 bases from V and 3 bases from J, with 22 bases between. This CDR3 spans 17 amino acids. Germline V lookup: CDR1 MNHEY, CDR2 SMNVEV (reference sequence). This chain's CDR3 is CASSRRDSLGRDYGYTF. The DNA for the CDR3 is TGTGCCAGCAGTCGGAGAGACAGTTTGGGTCGGGACTATGGCTACACCTTC.

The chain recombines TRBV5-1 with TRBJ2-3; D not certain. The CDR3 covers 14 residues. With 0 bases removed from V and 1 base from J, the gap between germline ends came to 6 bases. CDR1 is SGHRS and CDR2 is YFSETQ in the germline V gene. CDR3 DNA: TGCGCCAGCAGCTTGGATCGGGGCACAGATACGCAGTATTTT. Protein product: CASSLDRGTDTQYF. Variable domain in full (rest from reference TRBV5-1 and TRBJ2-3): KAGVTQTPRYLIKTRGQQVTLSCSPISGHRSVSWYQQTPGQGLQFLFEYFSETQRNKGNFPGRFSGRQFSNSRSEMNVSTLELGDSALYLCASSLDRGTDTQYFGPGTRLTVL.

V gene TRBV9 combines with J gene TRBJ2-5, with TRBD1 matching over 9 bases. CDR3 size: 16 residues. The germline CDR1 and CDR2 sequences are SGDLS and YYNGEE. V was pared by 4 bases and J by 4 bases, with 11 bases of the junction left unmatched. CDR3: CASSPRTGGRGETQYF. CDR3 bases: TGTGCCAGCAGCCCCAGAACAGGGGGCCGGGGAGAGACCCAGTACTTC.

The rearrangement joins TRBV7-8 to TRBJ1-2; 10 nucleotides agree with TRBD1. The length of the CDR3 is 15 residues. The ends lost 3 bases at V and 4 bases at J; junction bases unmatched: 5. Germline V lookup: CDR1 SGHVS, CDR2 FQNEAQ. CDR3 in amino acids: CASSFRTGGSYGYTF. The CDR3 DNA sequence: TGTGCCAGCAGCTTCAGGACAGGGGGTAGCTATGGCTACACCTTC.

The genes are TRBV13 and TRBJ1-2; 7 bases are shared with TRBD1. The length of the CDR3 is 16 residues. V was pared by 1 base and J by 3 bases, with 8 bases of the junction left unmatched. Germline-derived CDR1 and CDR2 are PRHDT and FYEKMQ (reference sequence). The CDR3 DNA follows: TGTGCCAGCAGCTTAGAGGGGGGGACAGTTGACTATGGCTACACCTTC. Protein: CASSLEGGTVDYGYTF.

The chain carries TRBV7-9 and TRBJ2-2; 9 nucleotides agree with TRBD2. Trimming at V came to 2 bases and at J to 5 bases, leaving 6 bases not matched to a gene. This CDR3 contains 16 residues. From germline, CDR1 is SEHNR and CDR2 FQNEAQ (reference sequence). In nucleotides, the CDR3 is TGTGCCAGCAGCTTACGGCTAGCGGGGCCTACCGGGGAGCTGTTTTTT. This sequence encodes CASSLRLAGPTGELFF. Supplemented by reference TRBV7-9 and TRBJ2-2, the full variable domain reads DTGVSQNPRHKITKRGQNVTFRCDPISEHNRLYWYRQTLGQGPEFLTYFQNEAQLEKSRLLSDRFSAERPKGSFSTLEIQRTEQGDSAMYLCASSLRLAGPTGELFFGEGSRLTVL.

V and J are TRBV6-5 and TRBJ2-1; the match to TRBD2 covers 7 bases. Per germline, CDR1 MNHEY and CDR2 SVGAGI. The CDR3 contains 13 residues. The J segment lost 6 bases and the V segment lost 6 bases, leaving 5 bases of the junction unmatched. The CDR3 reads CASSPTSFNEQFF. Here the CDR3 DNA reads TGTGCCAGCAGCCCGACTAGCTTCAATGAGCAGTTCTTC.

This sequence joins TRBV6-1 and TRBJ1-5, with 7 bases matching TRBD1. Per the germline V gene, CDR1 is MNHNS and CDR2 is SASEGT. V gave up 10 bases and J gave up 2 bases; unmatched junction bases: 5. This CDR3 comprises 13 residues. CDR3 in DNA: TGTGCCACCCGGACAGGTGGCAATCAGCCCCAGCATTTT. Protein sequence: CATRTGGNQPQHF.

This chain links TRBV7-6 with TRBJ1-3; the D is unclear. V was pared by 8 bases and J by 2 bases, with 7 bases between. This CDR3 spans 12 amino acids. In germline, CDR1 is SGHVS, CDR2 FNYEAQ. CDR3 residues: CASRNPGNTIYF. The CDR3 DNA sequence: TGTGCCAGCCGGAATCCTGGAAACACCATATATTTT.

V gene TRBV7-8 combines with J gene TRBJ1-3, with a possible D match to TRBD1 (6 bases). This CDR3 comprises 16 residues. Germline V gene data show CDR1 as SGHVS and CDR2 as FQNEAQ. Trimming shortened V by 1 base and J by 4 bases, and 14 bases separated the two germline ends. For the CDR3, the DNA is TGTGCCAGCAGCTTAGACAGGGTAAACGTCGGAAACACCATATATTTT. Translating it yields CASSLDRVNVGNTIYF.

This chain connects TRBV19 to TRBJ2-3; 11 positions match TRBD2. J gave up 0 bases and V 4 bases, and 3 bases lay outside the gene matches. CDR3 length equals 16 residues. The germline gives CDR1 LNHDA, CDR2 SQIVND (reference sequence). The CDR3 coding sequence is TGTGCCAGTAGTAGGACTAGCGGGTCTAGCACAGATACGCAGTATTTT. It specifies CASSRTSGSSTDTQYF.

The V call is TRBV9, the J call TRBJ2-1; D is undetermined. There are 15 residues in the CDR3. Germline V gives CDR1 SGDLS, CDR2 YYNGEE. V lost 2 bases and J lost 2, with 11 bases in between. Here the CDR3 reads CASSVGGVAYNEQFF. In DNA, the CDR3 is TGTGCCAGCAGCGTCGGTGGGGTCGCCTACAATGAGCAGTTCTTC.

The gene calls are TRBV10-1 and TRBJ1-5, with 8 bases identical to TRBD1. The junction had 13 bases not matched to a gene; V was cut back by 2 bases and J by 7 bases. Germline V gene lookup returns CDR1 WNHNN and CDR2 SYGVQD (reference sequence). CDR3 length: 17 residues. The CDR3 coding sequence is TGCGCCAGCAGTGAGAACATGGCAGGGGGCGCTATCCAGCCCCAGCATTTT. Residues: CASSENMAGGAIQPQHF.

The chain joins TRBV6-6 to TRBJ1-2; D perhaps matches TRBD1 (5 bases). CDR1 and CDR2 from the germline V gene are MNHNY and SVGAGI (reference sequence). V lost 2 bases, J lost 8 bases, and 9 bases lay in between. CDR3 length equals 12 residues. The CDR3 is CASSYEGSGYTF. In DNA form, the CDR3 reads TGTGCCAGCAGTTACGAGGGGAGCGGCTACACCTTC.

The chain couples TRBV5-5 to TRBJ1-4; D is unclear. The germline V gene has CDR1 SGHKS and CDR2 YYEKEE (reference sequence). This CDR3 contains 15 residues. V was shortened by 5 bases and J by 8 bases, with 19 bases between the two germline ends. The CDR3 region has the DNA TGTGCCAGCAGTCTGGAGGCCCGACTAGGGGAAAAACTGTTTTTT. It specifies CASSLEARLGEKLFF.